The 22 T cell receptor beta chains reported below all come from one sample, sequenced in a study of shared clonotypes between healthy human individuals. The method was immunoSEQ multiplex PCR; TCRdb's version includes in-frame clones alone and lacks a portion of them. The data show 2 million to 2.5 million clones, about nine tenths seen once. Sequenced material: naive CD4+ T cells from PBMCs. The subset was: CD45RA+ positively selected. The receptors were sampled from a young man in good health. Some clones in this sample may be carry-over from other donors' samples.

The gene calls are TRBV28 and TRBJ2-5; no definite D call. This CDR3 has 12 residues. Germline V gene data show CDR1 as MDHEN and CDR2 as SYDVKM. Trimming took 5 bases from V and 7 from J, leaving 11 bases between them. The DNA for the CDR3 is TGTGCCAGCAGTGGGGTTATAAGGACCCAGTACTTC. Translation: CASSGVIRTQYF.

The genes are TRBV28 and TRBJ1-4, with D tentatively TRBD1 (5 bases). The V end was cut by 7 bases, the J end by 0 bases, with 12 bases between. The V gene's germline CDR1 is MDHEN and CDR2 SYDVKM. The CDR3 is 15 residues long. CDR3 residues: CASKQALTTNEKLFF. The CDR3 nucleotides read TGTGCCAGCAAACAGGCCCTCACAACTAATGAAAAACTGTTTTTT.

The chain employs TRBV9 and TRBJ2-7; TRBD1 aligns across 9 bases. Germline V gene lookup returns CDR1 SGDLS and CDR2 YYNGEE. Trimming cost V 0 bases and J 3 bases; bases outside gene matches: 4. The CDR3 length is 15 residues. The CDR3: CASSVETGGNYEQYF. The CDR3 nucleotides read TGTGCCAGCAGCGTAGAGACAGGGGGGAACTACGAGCAGTACTTC.

The genes are TRBV4-1 and TRBJ2-7; a possible D gene is TRBD2 (6 bases). Germline V lookup: CDR1 MGHRA, CDR2 YSYEKL. The CDR3 sequence is 16 residues long. Trimming left V 0 bases short and J 4 bases short, with 16 bases between. The CDR3 bases are TGCGCCAGCAGCCAAGAGATGATTCAGCGGGTATACGAGCAGTACTTC. Translating it yields CASSQEMIQRVYEQYF.

Worth noting for this clone: At one boundary the junction diverges from the germline segment, which might be a read error. The chain couples TRBV5-1 to TRBJ1-2, with TRBD1 as a possible D gene (5 bases). The germline V gene encodes CDR1 SGHRS and CDR2 YFSETQ. This CDR3 contains 13 residues. CDR3 DNA sequence: TGCGCCAGCAGATTGGGGCCCCCCGAGGGCTACACCTTC. Translation: CASRLGPPEGYTF.

For this clone: This sample includes further DNA sequences coding for the same CDR3. The gene calls are TRBV6-6 and TRBJ2-7; 10 bases are shared with TRBD1. The CDR3 spans 15 residues. The trim removed 6 bases at V and 2 bases at J, leaving 7 bases unmatched. In germline, CDR1 is MNHNY, CDR2 SVGAGI (reference sequence). This CDR3 reads CASRAPGQGAYEQYF. The CDR3 DNA reads TGTGCCAGCAGAGCCCCTGGACAGGGGGCCTACGAGCAGTACTTC.

The chain is built from TRBV5-4 and TRBJ2-3; D call uncertain. The CDR3 sequence is 16 residues long. CDR1 and CDR2 (germline): SGHNT, YYREEE (reference sequence). Trimming took off 4 bases at V and 1 base at J, with 16 bases between the two ends. The CDR3 nucleotides are TGTGCCAGCAGCCAAAAAGTTGGATTCGGCACAGATACGCAGTATTTT. This gives the protein CASSQKVGFGTDTQYF. The full variable domain, in which reference TRBV5-4 and TRBJ2-3 provide the parts outside the CDR3, is ETGVTQSPTHLIKTRGQQVTLRCSSQSGHNTVSWYQQALGQGPQFIFQYYREEENGRGNFPPRFSGLQFPNYSSELNVNALELDDSALYLCASSQKVGFGTDTQYFGPGTRLTVL.

This chain uses TRBV29-1 with TRBJ2-3, with 8 bases aligning to TRBD1. The germline V gene has CDR1 SQVTM and CDR2 ANQGSEA. The CDR3 loop spans 14 amino acids. Trimming at V came to 6 bases and at J to 0 bases, leaving 5 bases not matched to a gene. The DNA of the CDR3 is TGCAGCGTAGACAGGGGCTCTAGCACAGATACGCAGTATTTT. This codes for CSVDRGSSTDTQYF.

This clone was detected a few times. The genes are TRBV28 and TRBJ1-1; TRBD1 matches 7 bases. J was trimmed by 5 bases and V by 8 bases; bases with no gene match: 8. The CDR3 sequence is 13 residues long. Per germline, CDR1 MDHEN and CDR2 SYDVKM. The CDR3 is CASFGTVRTEAFF. CDR3 DNA sequence: TGTGCCAGCTTTGGGACAGTTCGGACTGAAGCTTTCTTT.

The chain uses TRBV9 and TRBJ2-1; 7 bases agree with TRBD2. Germline lookup yields CDR1 SGDLS and CDR2 YYNGEE. The V gene end was trimmed by 2 bases and the J gene end by 6 bases; junction bases not matched to a gene: 8. The CDR3 covers 15 residues. CDR3 bases: TGTGCCAGCAGCGTTAGCGGGTCTTCCGCCAATGAGCAGTTCTTC. It is translated as CASSVSGSSANEQFF.

This clone was counted once. The chain couples TRBV9 to TRBJ2-1; 14 bases fit TRBD2. V dropped 4 bases and J dropped 9; count of bases not matched to a gene: 18. The CDR3 is 19 amino acids. The germline V gene has CDR1 SGDLS and CDR2 YYNGEE. The CDR3, as DNA: TGTGCCAGCAGCCCCTACCGGGCGACTAGCGGGAGGGAGGGGGCTGAGCAGTTCTTC. Protein product: CASSPYRATSGREGAEQFF. The whole variable domain, filled in from reference TRBV9 and TRBJ2-1, reads DSGVTQTPKHLITATGQRVTLRCSPRSGDLSVYWYQQSLDQGLQFLIQYYNGEERAKGNILERFSAQQFPDLHSELNLSSLELGDSALYFCASSPYRATSGREGAEQFFGPGTRLTVL.

Points on this clone: The same CDR3 also results from other DNA sequences found in this sample. The chain employs TRBV7-2 and TRBJ2-7; D might be TRBD1 or TRBD2, each matching 5 bases. With 2 bases removed from V and 0 bases from J, the gap between germline ends came to 11 bases. The CDR3 runs 15 residues. The germline V gene encodes CDR1 SGHTA and CDR2 FQGNSA. This CDR3 is CASSLRGGSSYEQYF. For the CDR3, the DNA is TGTGCCAGCAGCTTAAGGGGCGGGTCCTCCTACGAGCAGTACTTC.

This chain links TRBV18 with TRBJ1-4; unclear D gene. V was trimmed by 6 bases and J by 0 bases, leaving 14 bases between them. The CDR3 totals 16 residues. Germline CDR1 is KGHSH and CDR2 is LQKENI. The CDR3 nucleotides are TGTGCCAGCTCTCTCTACCTGGCCTCAACTAATGAAAAACTGTTTTTT. It translates to CASSLYLASTNEKLFF.

V and J are TRBV7-2 and TRBJ2-2, with a weak D call TRBD2 (5 bases). The germline V and J ends were trimmed by 5 bases and 6 bases, with 13 bases remaining between them. CDR1 is SGHTA and CDR2 is FQGNSA in the germline V gene. The CDR3 is 14 amino acids. CDR3 DNA: TGTGCCAGCAGCCCAGGACTGCGTCCCGGGGAGCTGTTTTTT. This gives the protein CASSPGLRPGELFF.

The count of this clone is one. The chain employs TRBV11-1 and TRBJ1-1; 7 bases fit TRBD1. CDR1 SGHAT and CDR2 FQDESV come from the germline V gene (reference sequence). This CDR3 region has 12 residues. The ends lost 3 bases at V and 7 bases at J; junction bases unmatched: 2. The CDR3 sequence: CASSFYRGEAFF. CDR3 nucleotides: TGTGCCAGCAGCTTTTACAGGGGTGAAGCTTTCTTT.

This sequence joins TRBV28 and TRBJ2-5; D call uncertain. Germline assignment: CDR1 MDHEN and CDR2 SYDVKM. The CDR3 consists of 13 residues. Trimming took off 4 bases at V and 6 bases at J, with 12 bases between the two ends. The CDR3 DNA reads TGTGCCAGCAGTTCCCCCCCCCGGAAGACCCAGTACTTC. The encoded protein is CASSSPPRKTQYF. Full variable domain (remainder filled in from reference TRBV28 and TRBJ2-5): DVKVTQSSRYLVKRTGEKVFLECVQDMDHENMFWYRQDPGLGLRLIYFSYDVKMKEKGDIPEGYSVSREKKERFSLILESASTNQTSMYLCASSSPPRKTQYFGPGTRLLVL.

The chain couples TRBV5-1 to TRBJ2-7; D may correspond to TRBD1 or TRBD2 (5 bases each). Looked up from germline, CDR1 is SGHRS and CDR2 is YFSETQ. This CDR3 has 13 residues. V was trimmed by 3 bases and J by 6 bases, leaving 13 bases between them. The CDR3 nucleotides read TGCGCCAGCAGCTCAGGGACCCTGGGCGAGCAGTACTTC. Its protein product is CASSSGTLGEQYF.

The chain employs TRBV4-3 and TRBJ2-1, with a possible D match to TRBD2 (5 bases). Germline CDR1 LGHNA, CDR2 YSLEER. The CDR3 has 14 amino acids. The V end lost 0 bases, the J end lost 6 bases, and 9 bases lay between the germline ends. The CDR3 is CASSQDGGFNEQFF. The CDR3 DNA follows: TGCGCCAGCAGCCAAGACGGAGGTTTCAATGAGCAGTTCTTC.

V usage is TRBV7-2 and J usage is TRBJ2-2; D ambiguous. Germline lookup yields CDR1 SGHTA and CDR2 FQGNSA. Deletions cut 6 bases from V and 5 bases from J, with 10 bases between. The CDR3 loop spans 13 amino acids. The CDR3: CASSSIPTGELFF. In nucleotides, the CDR3 is TGTGCCAGCAGTTCCATTCCTACCGGGGAGCTGTTTTTT.

The genes are TRBV5-6 and TRBJ1-2, with 9 nucleotides matching TRBD1. This CDR3 has 14 amino acids. Germline V lookup: CDR1 SGHDT, CDR2 YYEEEE. J gave up 4 bases and V 7 bases, and 8 bases lay outside the gene matches. The CDR3 DNA reads TGTGCCAGCGGAAAACAGGGGGCGGGCTATGGCTACACCTTC. Translated, it gives CASGKQGAGYGYTF.

This chain joins TRBV4-3 and TRBJ2-5; the match to TRBD2 covers 9 bases. Germline V lookup: CDR1 LGHNA, CDR2 YSLEER. CDR3 length equals 18 residues. The V gene end was trimmed by 4 bases and the J gene end by 4 bases; junction bases not matched to a gene: 16. This CDR3 reads CASSPPGLESGRRETQYF. The DNA for the CDR3 is TGCGCCAGCAGCCCCCCCGGATTGGAGAGCGGGAGGCGAGAGACCCAGTACTTC.

This clone was counted between two and nine times. DNA of the CDR3: TGTGCCAGCAGCCGGACAGGGTACGACACCATATATTTT. Its protein product is CASSRTGYDTIYF. J is TRBJ1-3 and V is TRBV28; 8 positions match TRBD1. CDR1 is MDHEN and CDR2 is SYDVKM in the germline V gene. Unmatched junction bases numbered 6, after V lost 6 bases and J lost 8 bases. The CDR3 covers 13 residues.